These 7 T cell receptor beta chains share one sample of origin, sequenced in a study of control samples from healthy donors and cancer patients. TCRdb's table, derived via immunoSEQ multiplex PCR, lists solely in-frame clones and lacks some. Here the sample spans roughly 80,000 clones, around nine tenths being singletons. Input material: blood. The receptors derive from a woman between 45 and 60 years old in good health.

The V and J genes are TRBV10-3 and TRBJ2-7; D uncertain. V was pared by 3 bases and J by 4 bases, with 7 bases between. This CDR3 has 12 residues. Germline CDR1 and CDR2: ENHRY and SYGVKD. The CDR3 region is CAISEFAYEQYF. The CDR3, as DNA: TGTGCCATCAGTGAATTTGCTTACGAGCAGTACTTC.

The rearrangement links TRBV19 to TRBJ1-1, with D perhaps TRBD1 (5 bases). The V and J ends lost 3 bases and 4 bases respectively, with 9 bases between them. This CDR3 has 13 amino acids. Germline V gives CDR1 LNHDA, CDR2 SQIVND (reference sequence). The CDR3 sequence is CASSIQGSTEAFF. The CDR3, as DNA: TGTGCCAGTAGTATTCAGGGTAGCACTGAAGCTTTCTTT.

The rearrangement joins TRBV7-9 to TRBJ1-2; a weak D match, TRBD1 (5 bases). The CDR3 is made up of 13 amino acids. Trimming cost V 9 bases and J 6 bases, with 17 bases left between them. CDR1 is SEHNR and CDR2 is FQNEAQ in the germline V gene (reference sequence). CDR3 amino acids: CASGTEEGNGYTF. In DNA form, the CDR3 reads TGTGCCAGTGGGACGGAGGAAGGAAATGGCTACACCTTC.

The chain recombines TRBV10-1 with TRBJ1-4; D gene uncertain. The CDR3 has 12 residues. The V and J ends lost 5 bases and 8 bases respectively, with 9 bases between them. Germline CDR1 is WNHNN and CDR2 is SYGVQD (reference sequence). The CDR3 sequence: CASSPAREKLFF. In nucleotides, the CDR3 is TGCGCCAGCAGTCCAGCCAGGGAAAAACTGTTTTTT.

This chain connects TRBV4-1 to TRBJ1-4; tentative D call: TRBD1 (6 bases). V was clipped by 0 bases and J by 5 bases, with 10 bases between them. CDR3 length equals 15 residues. Germline V gene lookup returns CDR1 MGHRA and CDR2 YSYEKL. The CDR3 loop is CASSQDQGQNEKLFF. CDR3 coding DNA: TGCGCCAGCAGCCAAGATCAGGGACAAAATGAAAAACTGTTTTTT.

The chain has TRBV12-3 or TRBV12-4 and TRBJ2-7; D perhaps matches TRBD2 (5 bases). Trimming removed 4 bases at V and 4 bases at J, with 11 bases between. The CDR3 is made up of 13 amino acids. The CDR3 loop reads CASSSGLLYEQYF. DNA of the CDR3: TGTGCCAGCAGTTCAGGACTCCTATACGAGCAGTACTTC.

The chain links TRBV4-2 to TRBJ1-2, with a weak D call TRBD1 (6 bases). CDR3 length: 14 amino acids. The germline V and J ends were trimmed by 1 base and 6 bases, with 12 bases remaining between them. Germline-derived CDR1 and CDR2 are LGHNA and YNFKEQ. This chain's CDR3 is CASSQGRQDDGYTF. CDR3 nucleotide sequence: TGTGCCAGCAGCCAAGGCAGACAGGACGATGGCTACACCTTC.